Below, 5 T cell receptor beta chains from the same sample are listed, as sequenced in a study of blood T cell repertoires in COVID-19. Profiling relied on immunoSEQ multiplex PCR, and the TCRdb table lists in-frame clones only, not all of them. The sample records 65,000 to 90,000 clones, roughly 84% being singletons. Source material: peripheral blood. These receptors were collected from a woman aged 18 to 35 with acute or convalescent COVID-19.

The V and J genes are TRBV5-6 and TRBJ1-2, with 7 positions matching TRBD1. V lost 0 bases, J lost 5 bases, and 7 bases stayed unmatched. Germline V gives CDR1 SGHDT, CDR2 YYEEEE. CDR3 length: 15 residues. The CDR3 spells CASSLVQTGSYGYTF. In DNA form, the CDR3 reads TGTGCCAGCAGCTTGGTTCAGACAGGGTCTTATGGCTACACCTTC.

The J gene is TRBJ2-2, the V gene TRBV14; 8 nucleotides agree with TRBD1. After removal of 4 bases from V and 6 bases from J, the junction contained 4 bases not matched to a gene. Germline CDR1 and CDR2: SGHDN and FVKESK. CDR3 size: 14 residues. CDR3 coding DNA: TGTGCCAGCAGCCTTCAGGGGGCCCCCGGGGAGCTGTTTTTT. This translates into CASSLQGAPGELFF.

The chain employs TRBV12-3 or TRBV12-4 and TRBJ1-1; TRBD1 is a possible D gene (6 bases). The V and J ends lost 7 bases and 0 bases respectively, with 9 bases between them. The CDR3 covers 13 residues. CDR3 in DNA: TGTGCCAGCATAGGACAGCTGAACACTGAAGCTTTCTTT. This codes for CASIGQLNTEAFF.

The chain combines TRBV7-9 with TRBJ2-7; TRBD2 matches 8 bases. With 2 bases clipped from V and 0 bases from J, the junction kept 6 bases outside the gene matches. The germline gives CDR1 SEHNR, CDR2 FQNEAQ (reference sequence). This CDR3 comprises 16 residues. The CDR3: CASSLHTGTSSYEQYF. The DNA of the CDR3 is TGTGCCAGCAGCTTACACACCGGGACTAGCTCCTACGAGCAGTACTTC.

This clone was recorded only once. This chain links TRBV27 with TRBJ1-3; 8 bases match TRBD1. CDR3 size: 19 residues. V trimming: 2 bases; J trimming: 0 bases; junction bases outside the gene matches: 12. Germline V gene lookup returns CDR1 MNHEY and CDR2 SMNVEV (reference sequence). The CDR3 nucleotides read TGTGCCAGCAGTTTAGCAAGGGGACAGGCTGACCACTCTGGAAACACCATATATTTT. Encoded protein: CASSLARGQADHSGNTIYF.